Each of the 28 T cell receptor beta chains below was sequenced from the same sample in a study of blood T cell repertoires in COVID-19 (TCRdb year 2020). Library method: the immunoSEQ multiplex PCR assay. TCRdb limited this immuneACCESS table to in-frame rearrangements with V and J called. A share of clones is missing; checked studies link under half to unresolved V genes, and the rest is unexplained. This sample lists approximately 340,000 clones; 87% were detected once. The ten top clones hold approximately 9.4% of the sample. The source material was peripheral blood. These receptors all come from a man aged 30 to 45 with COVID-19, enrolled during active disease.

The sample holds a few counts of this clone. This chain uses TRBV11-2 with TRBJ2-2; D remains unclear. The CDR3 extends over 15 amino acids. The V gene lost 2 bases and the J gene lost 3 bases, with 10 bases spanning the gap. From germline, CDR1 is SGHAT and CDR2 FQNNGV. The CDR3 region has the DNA TGTGCCAGCAGCTTAACAGTACCCCACACCGGGGAGCTGTTTTTT. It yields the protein CASSLTVPHTGELFF.

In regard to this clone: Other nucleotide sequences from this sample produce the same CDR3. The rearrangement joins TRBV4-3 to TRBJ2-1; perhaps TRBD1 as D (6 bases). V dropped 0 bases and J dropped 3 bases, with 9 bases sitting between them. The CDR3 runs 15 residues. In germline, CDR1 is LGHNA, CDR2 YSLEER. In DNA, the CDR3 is TGCGCCAGCAGCCAAGATACAGGGAACTACAATGAGCAGTTCTTC. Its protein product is CASSQDTGNYNEQFF.

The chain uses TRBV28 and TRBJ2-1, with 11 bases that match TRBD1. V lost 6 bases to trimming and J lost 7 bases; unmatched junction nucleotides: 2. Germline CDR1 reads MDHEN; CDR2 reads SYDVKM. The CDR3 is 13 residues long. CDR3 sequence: CASRGQGGNEQFF. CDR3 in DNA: TGTGCCAGCAGGGGACAGGGGGGGAATGAGCAGTTCTTC. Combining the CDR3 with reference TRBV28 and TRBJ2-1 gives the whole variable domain DVKVTQSSRYLVKRTGEKVFLECVQDMDHENMFWYRQDPGLGLRLIYFSYDVKMKEKGDIPEGYSVSREKKERFSLILESASTNQTSMYLCASRGQGGNEQFFGPGTRLTVL.

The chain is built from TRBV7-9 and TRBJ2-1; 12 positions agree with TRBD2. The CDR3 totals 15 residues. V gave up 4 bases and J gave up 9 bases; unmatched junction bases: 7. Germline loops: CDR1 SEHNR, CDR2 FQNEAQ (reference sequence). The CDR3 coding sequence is TGTGCCAGCAGCTCCCTAGCGGGAGGGCTCAGTGAGCAGTTCTTC. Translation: CASSSLAGGLSEQFF.

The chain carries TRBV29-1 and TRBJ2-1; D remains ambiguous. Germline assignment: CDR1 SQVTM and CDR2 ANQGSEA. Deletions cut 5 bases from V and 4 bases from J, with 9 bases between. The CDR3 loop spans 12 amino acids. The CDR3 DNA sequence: TGCAGCGTTTTCAGGCTTTACAATGAGCAGTTCTTC. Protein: CSVFRLYNEQFF.

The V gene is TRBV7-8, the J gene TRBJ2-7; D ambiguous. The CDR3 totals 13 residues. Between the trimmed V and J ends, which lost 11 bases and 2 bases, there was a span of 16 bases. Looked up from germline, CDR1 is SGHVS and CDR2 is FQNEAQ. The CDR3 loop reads CASAGPLPYEQYF. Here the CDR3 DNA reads TGTGCCTCCGCAGGCCCCCTACCCTACGAGCAGTACTTC.

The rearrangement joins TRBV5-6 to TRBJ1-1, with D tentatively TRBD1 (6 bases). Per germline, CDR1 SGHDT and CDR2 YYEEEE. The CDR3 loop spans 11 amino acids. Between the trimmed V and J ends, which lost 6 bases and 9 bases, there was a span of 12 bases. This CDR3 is CASTMGQKAFF. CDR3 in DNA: TGTGCCAGCACCATGGGACAAAAAGCTTTCTTT.

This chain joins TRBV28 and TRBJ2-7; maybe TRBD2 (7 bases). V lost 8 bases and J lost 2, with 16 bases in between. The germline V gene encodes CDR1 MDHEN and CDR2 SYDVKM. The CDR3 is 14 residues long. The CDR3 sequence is CASGIGGLTYEQYF. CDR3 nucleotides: TGTGCCAGCGGCATAGGGGGACTAACCTACGAGCAGTACTTC.

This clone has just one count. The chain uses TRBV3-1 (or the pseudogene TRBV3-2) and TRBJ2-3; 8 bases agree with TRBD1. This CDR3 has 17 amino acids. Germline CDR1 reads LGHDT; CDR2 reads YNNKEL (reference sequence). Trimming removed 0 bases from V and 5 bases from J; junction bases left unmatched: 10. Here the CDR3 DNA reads TGTGCCAGCAGCCAAGACGACAGGGGTACCTTTGGAGATACGCAGTATTTT. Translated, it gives CASSQDDRGTFGDTQYF.

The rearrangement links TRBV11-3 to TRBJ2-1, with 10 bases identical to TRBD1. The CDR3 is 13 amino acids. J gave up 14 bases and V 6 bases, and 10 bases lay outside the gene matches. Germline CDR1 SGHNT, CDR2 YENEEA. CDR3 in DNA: TGTGCCAGCAGTTCCCGTGGGACAGGGGTAAAGTTCTTC. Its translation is CASSSRGTGVKFF.

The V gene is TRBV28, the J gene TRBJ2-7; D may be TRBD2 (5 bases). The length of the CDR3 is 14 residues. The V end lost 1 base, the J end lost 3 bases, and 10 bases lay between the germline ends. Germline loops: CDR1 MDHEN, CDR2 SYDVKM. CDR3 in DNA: TGTGCCAGCAGTTTATCGGGGTTTGACTACGAGCAGTACTTC. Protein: CASSLSGFDYEQYF.

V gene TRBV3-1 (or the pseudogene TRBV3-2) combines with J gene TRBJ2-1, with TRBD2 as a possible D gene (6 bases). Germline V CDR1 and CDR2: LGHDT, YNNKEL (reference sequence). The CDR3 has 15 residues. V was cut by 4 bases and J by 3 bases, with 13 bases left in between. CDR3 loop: CASSPFGLNYNEQFF. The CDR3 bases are TGTGCCAGCAGCCCCTTCGGACTAAACTACAATGAGCAGTTCTTC.

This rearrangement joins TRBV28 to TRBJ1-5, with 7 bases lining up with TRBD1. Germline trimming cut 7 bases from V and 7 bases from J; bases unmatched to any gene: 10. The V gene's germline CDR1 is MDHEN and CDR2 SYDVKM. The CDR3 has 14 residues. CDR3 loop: CASTIGGFGQPQHF. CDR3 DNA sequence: TGTGCCAGCACCATAGGGGGCTTCGGACAGCCCCAGCATTTT.

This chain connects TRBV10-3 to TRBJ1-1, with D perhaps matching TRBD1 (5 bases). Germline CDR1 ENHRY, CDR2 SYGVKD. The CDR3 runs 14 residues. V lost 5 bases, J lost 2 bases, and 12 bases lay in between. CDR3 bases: TGTGCCATCAGTCCCAGGGAAGGCAACACTGAAGCTTTCTTT. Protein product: CAISPREGNTEAFF.

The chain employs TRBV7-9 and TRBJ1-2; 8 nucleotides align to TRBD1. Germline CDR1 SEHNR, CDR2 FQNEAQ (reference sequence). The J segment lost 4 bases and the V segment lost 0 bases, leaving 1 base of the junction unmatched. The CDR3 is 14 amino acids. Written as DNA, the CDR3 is TGTGCCAGCAGCTTAGCGGGACAGGCCTATGGCTACACCTTC. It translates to CASSLAGQAYGYTF.

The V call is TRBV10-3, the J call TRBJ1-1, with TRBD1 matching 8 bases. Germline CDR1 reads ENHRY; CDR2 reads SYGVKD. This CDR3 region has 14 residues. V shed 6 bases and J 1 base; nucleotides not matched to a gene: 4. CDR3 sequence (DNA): TGTGCCATCAGGGACAGGGAGTCGAACACTGAAGCTTTCTTT. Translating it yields CAIRDRESNTEAFF.

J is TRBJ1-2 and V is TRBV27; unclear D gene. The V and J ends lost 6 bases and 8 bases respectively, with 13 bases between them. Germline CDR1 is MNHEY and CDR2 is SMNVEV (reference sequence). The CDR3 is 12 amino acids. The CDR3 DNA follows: TGTGCCAGCAGGGGCATGGTAGAGGGCTACACCTTC. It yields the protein CASRGMVEGYTF.

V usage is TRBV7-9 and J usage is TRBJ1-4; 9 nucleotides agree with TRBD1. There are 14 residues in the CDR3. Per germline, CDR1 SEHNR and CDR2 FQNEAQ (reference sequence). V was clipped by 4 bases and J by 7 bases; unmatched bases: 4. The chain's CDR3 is CASSWGQGGEKLFF. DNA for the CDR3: TGTGCCAGCAGCTGGGGACAGGGTGGTGAAAAACTGTTTTTT.

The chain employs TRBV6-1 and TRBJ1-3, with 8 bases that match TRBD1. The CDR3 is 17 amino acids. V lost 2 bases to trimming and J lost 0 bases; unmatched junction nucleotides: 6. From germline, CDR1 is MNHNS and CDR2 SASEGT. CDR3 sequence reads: CASSEYRGESSGNTIYF. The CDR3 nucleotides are TGTGCCAGCAGTGAATACAGGGGGGAAAGCTCTGGAAACACCATATATTTT.

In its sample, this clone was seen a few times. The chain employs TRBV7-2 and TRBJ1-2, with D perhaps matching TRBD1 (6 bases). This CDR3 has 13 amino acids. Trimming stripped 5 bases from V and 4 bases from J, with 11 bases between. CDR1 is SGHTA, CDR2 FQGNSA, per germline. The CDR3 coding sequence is TGTGCCAGCAGCCCAGGGGTTCCCTATGGCTACACCTTC. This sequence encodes CASSPGVPYGYTF.

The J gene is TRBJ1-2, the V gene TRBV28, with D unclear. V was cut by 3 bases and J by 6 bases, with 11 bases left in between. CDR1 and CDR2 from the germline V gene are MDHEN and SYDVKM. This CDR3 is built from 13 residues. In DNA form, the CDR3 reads TGTGCCAGCAGTTTCCCGTACAGCCATGGCTACACCTTC. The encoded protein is CASSFPYSHGYTF.

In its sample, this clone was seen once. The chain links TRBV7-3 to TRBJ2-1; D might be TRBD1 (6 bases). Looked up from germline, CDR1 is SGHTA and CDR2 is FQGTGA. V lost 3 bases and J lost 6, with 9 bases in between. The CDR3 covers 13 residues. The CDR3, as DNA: TGTGCCAGCAGCTTGGGACATTTCAATGAGCAGTTCTTC. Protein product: CASSLGHFNEQFF. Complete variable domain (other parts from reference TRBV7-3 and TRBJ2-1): GAGVSQTPSNKVTEKGKYVELRCDPISGHTALYWYRQSLGQGPEFLIYFQGTGAADDSGLPNDRFFAVRPEGSVSTLKIQRTERGDSAVYLCASSLGHFNEQFFGPGTRLTVL.

The CDR3 spells CASSRGLNSNQPQHF. The CDR3 nucleotides are TGCGCCAGCAGCCGGGGGCTTAATAGCAATCAGCCCCAGCATTTT. This sequence joins TRBV4-1 and TRBJ1-5; maybe TRBD1 (6 bases). The V gene lost 4 bases and the J gene lost 0 bases, with 10 bases spanning the gap. CDR1 is MGHRA, CDR2 YSYEKL, per germline. CDR3 length equals 15 residues.

This chain's CDR3 is CASGTSGGTQETQYF. In DNA form, the CDR3 reads TGTGCCAGTGGGACTAGCGGGGGGACCCAAGAGACCCAGTACTTC. This chain joins TRBV19 and TRBJ2-5; 15 bases align to TRBD2. Trimming took 8 bases from V and 1 from J; bases not matched to a gene: 2. The CDR3 has 15 amino acids. Germline V gene sequence: CDR1 LNHDA, CDR2 SQIVND (reference sequence).

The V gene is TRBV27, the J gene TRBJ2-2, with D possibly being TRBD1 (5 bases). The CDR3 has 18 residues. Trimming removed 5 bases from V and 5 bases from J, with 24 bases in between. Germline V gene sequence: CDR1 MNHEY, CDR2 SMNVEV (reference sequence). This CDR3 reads CASSPSRSQGMGTGELFF. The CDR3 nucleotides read TGTGCCAGCAGTCCCTCCAGAAGTCAGGGTATGGGGACCGGGGAGCTGTTTTTT.

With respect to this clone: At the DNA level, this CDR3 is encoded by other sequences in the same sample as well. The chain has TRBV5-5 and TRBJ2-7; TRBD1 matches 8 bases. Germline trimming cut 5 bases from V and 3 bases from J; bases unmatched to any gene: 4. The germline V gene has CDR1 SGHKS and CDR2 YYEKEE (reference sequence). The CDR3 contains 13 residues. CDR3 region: CASSLQGGYEQYF. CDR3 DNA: TGTGCCAGCAGTCTACAGGGGGGCTACGAGCAGTACTTC.

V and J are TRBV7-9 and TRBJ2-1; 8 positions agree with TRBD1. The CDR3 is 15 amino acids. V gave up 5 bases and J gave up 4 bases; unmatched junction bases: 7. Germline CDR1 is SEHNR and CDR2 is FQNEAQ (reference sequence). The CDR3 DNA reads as TGTGCCAGCAGCCCCGAGTGGGACAGGTACAATGAGCAGTTCTTC. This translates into CASSPEWDRYNEQFF.

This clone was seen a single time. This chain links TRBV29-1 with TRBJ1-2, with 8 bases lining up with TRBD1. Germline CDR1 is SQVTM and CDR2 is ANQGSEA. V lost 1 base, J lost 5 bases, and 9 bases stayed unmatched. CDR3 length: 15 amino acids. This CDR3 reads CSVEASGQGPYGYTF. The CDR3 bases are TGCAGCGTTGAAGCTTCAGGACAGGGCCCATATGGCTACACCTTC.